These 27 T cell receptor beta chains share one sample of origin, sequenced in a study of T cell responses to AZD1222 COVID-19 vaccine. Here immunoSEQ multiplex PCR was the method, and the copy in TCRdb shows in-frame clones only, minus some. The data hold roughly 120,000 clones, with about 90% observed a single time. This specimen was peripheral blood, taken 28 days after the second AZD1222 dose. The receptor set was obtained from an adult who received the AZD1222 COVID-19 vaccine.

This chain joins TRBV9 and TRBJ1-3; D remains unclear. The CDR3 extends over 13 amino acids. Germline CDR1 is SGDLS and CDR2 is YYNGEE. Trimming removed 4 bases from V and 5 bases from J, with 10 bases in between. CDR3 bases: TGTGCCAGCAGCCCGTCTGTTAGAAACACCATATATTTT. Protein sequence: CASSPSVRNTIYF.

This clone was seen a single time. This chain joins TRBV27 and TRBJ2-6; D might be TRBD1 (6 bases). The CDR3 is 18 residues long. Germline V lookup: CDR1 MNHEY, CDR2 SMNVEV (reference sequence). The germline V and J ends were trimmed by 5 bases and 2 bases, with 19 bases remaining between them. The CDR3 spells CASSAQRGFGAGANVLTF. The CDR3 bases are TGTGCCAGCAGTGCTCAGAGGGGGTTCGGCGCTGGGGCCAACGTCCTGACTTTC.

CDR3: CASSFTGSGNTIYF. The CDR3 DNA sequence: TGTGCCAGCAGCTTCACAGGATCTGGAAACACCATATATTTT. The chain uses TRBV11-2 and TRBJ1-3, with D possibly TRBD1 on 5 matching bases. CDR3 length equals 14 residues. Germline CDR1 SGHAT, CDR2 FQNNGV. Trimming pared 3 bases from V and 1 base from J, leaving 7 bases between.

This chain links TRBV7-6 with TRBJ2-7, with TRBD1 identical over 9 bases. V lost 2 bases and J lost 3; bases outside the gene matches: 5. The CDR3 is made up of 15 amino acids. CDR1 is SGHVS and CDR2 is FNYEAQ in the germline V gene. This chain's CDR3 is CASSLRTGGRYEQYF. The CDR3 DNA follows: TGTGCCAGCAGCTTAAGAACAGGGGGCCGCTACGAGCAGTACTTC. Full variable domain (missing parts from reference TRBV7-6 and TRBJ2-7): GAGVSQSPRYKVTKRGQDVALRCDPISGHVSLYWYRQALGQGPEFLTYFNYEAQQDKSGLPNDRFSAERPEGSISTLTIQRTEQRDSAMYRCASSLRTGGRYEQYFGPGTRLTVT.

The chain carries TRBV19 and TRBJ1-2; D is unresolved. The germline gives CDR1 LNHDA, CDR2 SQIVND (reference sequence). This CDR3 comprises 12 residues. V was trimmed by 7 bases and J by 6 bases, leaving 12 bases between them. The CDR3 loop is CASIGQQHGYTF. The CDR3 DNA sequence: TGTGCCAGTATAGGGCAGCAACATGGCTACACCTTC.

V is TRBV19 and J is TRBJ2-1; D gene uncertain. With 2 bases removed from V and 3 bases from J, the gap between germline ends came to 2 bases. The CDR3 sequence is 12 residues long. The germline gives CDR1 LNHDA, CDR2 SQIVND (reference sequence). For the CDR3, the DNA is TGTGCCAGTAGTATAAGCTACAATGAGCAGTTCTTC. Translating gives CASSISYNEQFF.

The genes are TRBV6-5 and TRBJ1-1; 7 bases agree with TRBD1. V shed 6 bases and J 4 bases; nucleotides not matched to a gene: 8. Germline V gives CDR1 MNHEY, CDR2 SVGAGI. This CDR3 has 14 amino acids. The CDR3 spells CASRSRGQGTEAFF. The CDR3 DNA sequence: TGTGCCAGCAGATCGAGGGGGCAAGGCACTGAAGCTTTCTTT.

V gene TRBV6-5 combines with J gene TRBJ1-1; possible D gene TRBD1, 5 bases. Germline assignment: CDR1 MNHEY and CDR2 SVGAGI. The CDR3 covers 14 residues. Deletions cut 5 bases from V and 1 base from J, with 11 bases between. The DNA for the CDR3 is TGTGCCAGCAGTCCCGTTGGGGGGAACACTGAAGCTTTCTTT. Residues: CASSPVGGNTEAFF.

The rearrangement uses TRBV6-1 and TRBJ2-4, with D hard to call. Germline CDR1 reads MNHNS; CDR2 reads SASEGT. The V and J ends lost 3 bases and 6 bases respectively, with 6 bases between them. The CDR3 totals 12 residues. CDR3 region: CASSDPGNIQYF. CDR3 bases: TGTGCCAGCAGTGACCCGGGAAACATTCAGTACTTC.

V and J are TRBV15 and TRBJ1-5; D gene unclear. Germline CDR1 and CDR2: LNHNV and YYDKDF (reference sequence). Trimming shortened V by 0 bases and J by 8 bases, and 5 bases separated the two germline ends. The CDR3 length is 12 residues. The CDR3: CATSRDREPQHF. The CDR3 DNA is TGTGCCACCAGCAGAGATCGGGAGCCCCAGCATTTT. The full variable domain, in which reference TRBV15 and TRBJ1-5 provide the parts outside the CDR3, is DAMVIQNPRYQVTQFGKPVTLSCSQTLNHNVMYWYQQKSSQAPKLLFHYYDKDFNNEADTPDNFQSRRPNTSFCFLDIRSPGLGDTAMYLCATSRDREPQHFGDGTRLSIL.

The chain recombines TRBV29-1 with TRBJ2-1; 7 bases match TRBD2. This CDR3 has 17 amino acids. Germline lookup yields CDR1 SQVTM and CDR2 ANQGSEA. The V and J ends lost 5 bases and 1 base, in that order; junction bases with no gene match: 14. CDR3: CSVWIGTTELSYNEQFF. The CDR3 coding sequence is TGCAGCGTTTGGATCGGGACTACCGAATTATCCTACAATGAGCAGTTCTTC.

This chain links TRBV28 with TRBJ1-2; unclear D gene. The CDR3 is 14 residues long. V was clipped by 2 bases and J by 2 bases, with 9 bases between them. Germline CDR1 MDHEN, CDR2 SYDVKM. CDR3: CASSLPRGNYGYTF. The DNA of the CDR3 is TGTGCCAGCAGTTTACCTCGTGGAAACTATGGCTACACCTTC.

This chain connects TRBV7-2 to TRBJ2-5; the D call may be TRBD1 or TRBD2 (5 bases each). The length of the CDR3 is 14 residues. Germline V CDR1 and CDR2: SGHTA, FQGNSA. The V end lost 5 bases, the J end lost 10 bases, and 20 bases lay between the germline ends. CDR3 sequence reads: CASSPSGGGIIQYF. As DNA, the CDR3 is TGTGCCAGCAGCCCGTCGGGTGGGGGAATCATCCAGTACTTC. The full variable domain, its missing parts supplied by reference TRBV7-2 and TRBJ2-5, is GAGVSQSPSNKVTEKGKDVELRCDPISGHTALYWYRQSLGQGLEFLIYFQGNSAPDKSGLPSDRFSAERTGGSVSTLTIQRTQQEDSAVYLCASSPSGGGIIQYFGPGTRLLVL.

The genes are TRBV6-4 and TRBJ2-1, with D possibly TRBD2 on 6 matching bases. The CDR3 has 14 residues. The V end lost 4 bases, the J end lost 5 bases, and 12 bases lay between the germline ends. The germline V gene has CDR1 MRHNA and CDR2 SNTAGT. CDR3 sequence: CASSVEGPHNEQFF. In DNA, the CDR3 is TGTGCCAGCAGTGTGGAGGGCCCTCACAATGAGCAGTTCTTC.

V usage is TRBV2 and J usage is TRBJ2-3, with D unresolved. Germline V gives CDR1 SNHLY, CDR2 FYNNEI. Trimming cost V 6 bases and J 4 bases, with 8 bases left between them. CDR3 length equals 12 residues. Here the CDR3 reads CASSYLADTQYF. CDR3 nucleotide sequence: TGTGCCAGCAGCTACCTAGCAGATACGCAGTATTTT.

This clone appeared a single time. In DNA form, the CDR3 reads TGTGCTAGTGGATCTAGCACCGGGGAGCTGTTTTTT. Translation: CASGSSTGELFF. The V gene is TRBV12-5, the J gene TRBJ2-2; D gene uncertain. Trimming stripped 6 bases from V and 4 bases from J, with 6 bases between. The germline V gene has CDR1 LGHNT and CDR2 FRNRAP. This CDR3 is 12 amino acids long.

The genes are TRBV27 and TRBJ2-3; a possible D gene is TRBD1 (6 bases). Trimming removed 8 bases from V and 0 bases from J, with 12 bases in between. This CDR3 is built from 14 residues. Germline V CDR1 and CDR2: MNHEY, SMNVEV (reference sequence). The CDR3 here is CASQTGPSTDTQYF. The CDR3 nucleotides read TGTGCCAGCCAAACAGGGCCGAGCACAGATACGCAGTATTTT.

This chain links TRBV3-1 (or the pseudogene TRBV3-2) with TRBJ2-3; TRBD2 aligns across 7 bases. The V and J ends lost 1 base and 0 bases, in that order; junction bases with no gene match: 4. Germline CDR1 is LGHDT and CDR2 is YNNKEL (reference sequence). This CDR3 has 16 amino acids. The CDR3 is CASSQVSGTSTDTQYF. In DNA form, the CDR3 reads TGTGCCAGCAGCCAAGTCAGCGGGACTAGCACAGATACGCAGTATTTT.

The chain links TRBV30 to TRBJ1-1; no reliable D call. Germline CDR1 and CDR2: GTSNPN and SVGIG (reference sequence). Trimming shortened V by 2 bases and J by 2 bases, and 6 bases separated the two germline ends. The CDR3 consists of 12 residues. The DNA of the CDR3 is TGTGCCTGGAGTTTCTCCAACACTGAAGCTTTCTTT. Its translation: CAWSFSNTEAFF.

This sequence joins TRBV19 and TRBJ1-1; D ambiguous. V was trimmed by 10 bases and J by 1 base, leaving 19 bases between them. Looked up from germline, CDR1 is LNHDA and CDR2 is SQIVND (reference sequence). This CDR3 contains 15 residues. For the CDR3, the DNA is TGTGCCACTAAGAGACTGACCCTGGAGAACACTGAAGCTTTCTTT. Encoded protein: CATKRLTLENTEAFF.

The CDR3 reads CAKRGGEQFF. Here the CDR3 DNA reads TGTGCCAAGAGGGGCGGTGAGCAGTTCTTC. This chain connects TRBV21-1 to TRBJ2-1. TRBV21-1 is reported as a pseudogene. CDR3 length equals 10 residues.

The gene calls are TRBV2 and TRBJ2-2, with 9 bases fitting TRBD1. Per the germline V gene, CDR1 is SNHLY and CDR2 is FYNNEI. The CDR3 length is 16 residues. V dropped 5 bases and J dropped 7; count of bases not matched to a gene: 11. CDR3 sequence (DNA): TGTGCCAGCAGTCGGCGGGGGACAGGGACTGGCGGGGAGCTGTTTTTT. Its protein is CASSRRGTGTGGELFF.

V gene TRBV5-1 combines with J gene TRBJ2-5, with 7 bases aligning to TRBD1. The V and J ends lost 0 bases and 1 base, in that order; junction bases with no gene match: 3. The CDR3 has 15 residues. CDR1 SGHRS and CDR2 YFSETQ come from the germline V gene. Here the CDR3 reads CASSLEGTAQETQYF. CDR3 in DNA: TGCGCCAGCAGCTTGGAAGGGACAGCCCAAGAGACCCAGTACTTC.

The chain uses TRBV7-8 and TRBJ2-7; no definite D call. The CDR3 has 12 amino acids. Germline CDR1 is SGHVS and CDR2 is FQNEAQ. V lost 1 base to trimming and J lost 5 bases, with 6 bases between them. CDR3 loop: CASSLDVNEQYF. The CDR3 DNA follows: TGTGCCAGCAGCTTAGACGTGAACGAGCAGTACTTC.

The chain uses TRBV12-3 or TRBV12-4 and TRBJ2-1; D is ambiguous. The CDR3 consists of 11 residues. The V end lost 5 bases, the J end lost 8 bases, and 7 bases lay between the germline ends. CDR3 in amino acids: CASSLSDEQFF. The CDR3 nucleotides read TGTGCCAGCAGTCTCTCCGATGAGCAGTTCTTC.

J is TRBJ2-7 and V is TRBV25-1; 8 nucleotides line up with TRBD1. Germline lookup yields CDR1 MGHDK and CDR2 SYGVNS. J gave up 2 bases and V 3 bases, and 3 bases lay outside the gene matches. CDR3 length equals 14 residues. The CDR3 protein is CASSDLTGAYEQYF. DNA of the CDR3: TGTGCCAGCAGTGACCTGACAGGGGCCTACGAGCAGTACTTC.

This sequence joins TRBV2 and TRBJ2-7; D call uncertain. The germline CDR1 and CDR2 sequences are SNHLY and FYNNEI. There are 14 residues in the CDR3. V was clipped by 4 bases and J by 0 bases, with 10 bases between them. Here the CDR3 reads CASSVGRSSYEQYF. The DNA of the CDR3 is TGTGCCAGCAGTGTAGGACGGAGCTCCTACGAGCAGTACTTC.